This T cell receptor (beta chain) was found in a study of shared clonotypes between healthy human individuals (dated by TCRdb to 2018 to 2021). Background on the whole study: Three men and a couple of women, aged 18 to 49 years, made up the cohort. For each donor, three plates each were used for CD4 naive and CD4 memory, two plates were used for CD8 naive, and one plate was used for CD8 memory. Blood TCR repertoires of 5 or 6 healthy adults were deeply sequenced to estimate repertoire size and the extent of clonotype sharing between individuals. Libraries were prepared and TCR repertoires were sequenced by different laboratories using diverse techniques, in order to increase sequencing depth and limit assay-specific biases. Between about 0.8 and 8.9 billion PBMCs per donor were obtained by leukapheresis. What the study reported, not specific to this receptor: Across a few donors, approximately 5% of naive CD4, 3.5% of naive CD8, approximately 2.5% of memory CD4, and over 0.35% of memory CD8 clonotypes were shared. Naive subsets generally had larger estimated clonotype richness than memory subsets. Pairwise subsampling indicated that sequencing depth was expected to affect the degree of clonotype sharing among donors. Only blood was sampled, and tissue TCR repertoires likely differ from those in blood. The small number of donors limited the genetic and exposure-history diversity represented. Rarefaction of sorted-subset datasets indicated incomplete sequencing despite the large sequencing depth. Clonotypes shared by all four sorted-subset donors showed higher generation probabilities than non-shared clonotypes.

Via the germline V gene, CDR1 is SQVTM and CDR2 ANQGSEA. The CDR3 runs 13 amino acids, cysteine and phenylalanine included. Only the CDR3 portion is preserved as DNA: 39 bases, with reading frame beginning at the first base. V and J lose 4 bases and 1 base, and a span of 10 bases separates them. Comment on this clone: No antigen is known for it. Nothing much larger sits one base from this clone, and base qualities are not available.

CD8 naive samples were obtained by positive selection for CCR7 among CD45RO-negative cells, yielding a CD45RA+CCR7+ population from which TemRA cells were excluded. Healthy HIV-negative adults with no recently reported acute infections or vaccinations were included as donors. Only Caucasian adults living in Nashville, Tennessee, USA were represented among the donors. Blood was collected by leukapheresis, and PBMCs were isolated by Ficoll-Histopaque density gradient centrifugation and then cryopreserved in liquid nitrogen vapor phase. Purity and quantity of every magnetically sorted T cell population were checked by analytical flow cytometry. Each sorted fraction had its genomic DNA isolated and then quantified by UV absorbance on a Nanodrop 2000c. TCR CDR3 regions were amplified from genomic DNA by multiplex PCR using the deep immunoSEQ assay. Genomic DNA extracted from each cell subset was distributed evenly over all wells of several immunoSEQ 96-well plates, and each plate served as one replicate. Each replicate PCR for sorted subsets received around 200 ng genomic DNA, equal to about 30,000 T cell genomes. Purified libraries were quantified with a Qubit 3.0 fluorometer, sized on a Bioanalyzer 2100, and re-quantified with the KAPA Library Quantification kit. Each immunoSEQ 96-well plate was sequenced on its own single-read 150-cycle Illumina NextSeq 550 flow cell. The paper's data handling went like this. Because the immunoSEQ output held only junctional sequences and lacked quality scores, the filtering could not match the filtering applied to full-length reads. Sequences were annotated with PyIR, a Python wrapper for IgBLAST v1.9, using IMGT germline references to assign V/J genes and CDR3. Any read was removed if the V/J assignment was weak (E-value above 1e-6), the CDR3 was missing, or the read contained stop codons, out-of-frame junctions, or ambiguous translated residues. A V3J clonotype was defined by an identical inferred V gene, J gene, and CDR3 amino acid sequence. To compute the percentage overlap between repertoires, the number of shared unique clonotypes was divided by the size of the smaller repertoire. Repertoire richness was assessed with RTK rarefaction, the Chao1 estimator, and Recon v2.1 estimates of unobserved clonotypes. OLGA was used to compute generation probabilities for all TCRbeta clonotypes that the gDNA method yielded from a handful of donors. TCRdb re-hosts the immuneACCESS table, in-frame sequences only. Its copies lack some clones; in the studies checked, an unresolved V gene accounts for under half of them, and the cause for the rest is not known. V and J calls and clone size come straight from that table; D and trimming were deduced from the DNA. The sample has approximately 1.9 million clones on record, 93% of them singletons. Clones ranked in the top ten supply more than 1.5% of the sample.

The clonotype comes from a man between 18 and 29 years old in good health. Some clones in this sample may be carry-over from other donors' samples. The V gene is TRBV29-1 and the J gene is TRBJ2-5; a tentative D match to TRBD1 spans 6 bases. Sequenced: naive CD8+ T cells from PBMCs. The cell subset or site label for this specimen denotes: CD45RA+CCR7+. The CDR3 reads CSVVPGAQETQYF. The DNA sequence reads TGCAGCGTTGTGCCAGGGGCCCAAGAGACCCAGTACTTC. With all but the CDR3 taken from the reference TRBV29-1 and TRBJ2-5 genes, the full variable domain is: SAVISQKPSRDICQRGTSLTIQCQVDSQVTMMFWYRQQPGQSLTLIATANQGSEATYESGFVIDKFPISRPNLTFSTLTVSNMSPEDSSIYLCSVVPGAQETQYFGPGTRLLVL.